These 3 T cell receptor beta chains originate from one sample sequenced in a study of Graves' ophthalmopathy and Graves' hyperthyroidism. Researchers took RNA transcripts and amplified TCR beta CDR3 regions from them. HTBI primers primed a first-round RT-PCR, and a second-round multiplex PCR followed. TCRdb analysed the multiplex PCR reads with MiXCR anew, one entry per CDR3 protein. The sample lists hundreds of thousands of distinct CDR3 sequences; over 20% were seen once. The sequencing input was peripheral blood. These receptors were collected from a woman under 30 with stable Graves' hyperthyroidism. Some clones in this sample may be carry-over from other donors' samples.

This clonotype came up many times. The chain has TRBV27 and TRBJ2-7, with a tentative D call TRBD1 (6 bases). Per the germline V gene, CDR1 is MNHEY and CDR2 is SMNVEV (reference sequence). V was shortened by 3 bases and J by 2 bases, with 11 bases between the two germline ends. The CDR3 sequence is 14 residues long. The CDR3 loop is CASSFAQGTYEQYF. Written as DNA, the CDR3 is TGTGCCAGCAGTTTCGCGCAGGGGACCTACGAGCAGTACTTC.

This clonotype was detected many times. The chain is built from TRBV7-2 and TRBJ2-7; a possible D gene is TRBD2 (5 bases). CDR3 size: 19 residues. Trimming removed 1 base at V and 1 base at J, with 23 bases between. In germline, CDR1 is SGHTA, CDR2 FQGNSA. CDR3 in amino acids: CASSLGLATTSSFSYEQYF. DNA of the CDR3: TGTGCCAGCAGCTTAGGGCTAGCCACCACCTCTTCTTTTTCCTACGAGCAGTACTTC.

This clonotype was seen many times. The chain employs TRBV19 and TRBJ2-7, with D perhaps TRBD2 (5 bases). Germline V gene data show CDR1 as LNHDA and CDR2 as SQIVND (reference sequence). The CDR3 is made up of 13 amino acids. Trimming shortened V by 6 bases and J by 0 bases, and 9 bases separated the two germline ends. CDR3 amino acids: CASRGGGSYEQYF. In DNA form, the CDR3 reads TGTGCCAGTAGAGGAGGAGGCTCCTACGAGCAGTACTTC.